This T cell receptor (beta chain) was identified in a study of cytomegalovirus exposure and HLA in healthy donors. For the study at large: The approximately 120 validation repertoires matched the 500 to 750 first-cohort repertoires in platform, a later analysis reported. Broader study findings: A list of around 160 TCR beta chains associated with cytomegalovirus was given. TCR clusters originating in the first cohort tended to co-occur in the roughly 130 validation repertoires, according to a later analysis.

Separate from the approximately 720-subject first cohort, the roughly 120-subject validation cohort was the one that the donors belonged to. Note on this clone: Antigen unknown.

Assay: immunoSEQ multiplex PCR; the TCRdb copy retains only in-frame clones and omits some. The repertoire has over 120,000 clones, just under 90% of them found once; the top ten carry over 5%. Germline-derived CDR1 and CDR2 are KGHSH and LQKENI. V shed 3 bases and J shed 0 bases, with 9 bases lying between them. The CDR3 totals 15 residues. This rearrangement joins TRBV18 to TRBJ1-5; D remains ambiguous. Input material: PBMCs. This clonotype was sampled from a woman in her twenties or thirties in good health and CMV-seropositive. The CDR3 region has the DNA TGTGCCAGCTCACCCGAGGGTTATAGCAATCAGCCCCAGCATTTT. Amino acid sequence: CASSPEGYSNQPQHF. Looking up the rest from reference TRBV18 and TRBJ1-5 gives the full variable domain: NAGVMQNPRHLVRRRGQEARLRCSPMKGHSHVYWYRQLPEEGLKFMVYLQKENIIDESGMPKERFSAEFPKEGPSILRIQQVVRGDSAAYFCASSPEGYSNQPQHFGDGTRLSIL.